The 18 T cell receptor beta chains in this list originate from one sample, sequenced in a study of low-dose radiotherapy and immunotherapy resistance in tumors. Alpha and beta chains were covered, as first-strand cDNA relied on TRAV- and TRBV-specific primers. The authors amplified TCRs for approximately 20 PCR cycles with a constant-region primer and a V-primer adapter. TCRdb reprocessed the reads with MiXCR, giving one entry per CDR3 protein. The repertoire has just over 90,000 distinct CDR3 sequences, 20% to 25% of them found once; the top ten carry around 13%. Time point in this sample: after trial treatment. The treatment was: LDRT plus nivolumab, ipilimumab, low-dose cyclophosphamide and aspirin (RACIN trial). The material sequenced was PBMCs, taken after low-dose radiotherapy plus immunotherapy. These receptors all come from a female donor with ovarian cancer.

The V and J genes are TRBV24-1 and TRBJ2-3; the D gene is possibly TRBD2 (5 bases). V dropped 5 bases and J dropped 4 bases, with 12 bases sitting between them. This CDR3 is built from 14 residues. CDR1 and CDR2 (germline): KGHDR, SFDVKD. DNA of the CDR3: TGTGCCACCAGTGGAGCGAGCGGATCAGATACGCAGTATTTT. Amino acids: CATSGASGSDTQYF.

This clonotype appeared many times. The rearrangement links TRBV28 to TRBJ1-5, with D unclear. CDR3 length: 12 residues. V was clipped by 1 base and J by 8 bases, with 6 bases between them. Germline CDR1 is MDHEN and CDR2 is SYDVKM. This CDR3 reads CASSLYAEPQHF. The CDR3 DNA sequence: TGTGCCAGCAGTTTATACGCTGAGCCCCAGCATTTT.

This clonotype was seen at least ten times. The rearrangement uses TRBV29-1 and TRBJ2-3, with D hard to call. From germline, CDR1 is SQVTM and CDR2 ANQGSEA. The V gene lost 1 base and the J gene lost 8 bases, with 7 bases spanning the gap. This CDR3 is built from 11 residues. This chain's CDR3 is CSVEVRLTQYF. In nucleotides, the CDR3 is TGCAGCGTTGAAGTCAGGCTTACGCAGTATTTT.

This clonotype was detected ten times or more. The chain uses TRBV6-2 or TRBV6-3 and TRBJ1-2; 9 bases are shared with TRBD1. V shed 6 bases, J shed 5 bases, and the junction held 10 bases outside the gene matches. Germline loops: CDR1 MNHEY, CDR2 SVGEGT. This CDR3 is built from 15 residues. CDR3 DNA sequence: TGTGCCAGCAGCTCGCCGGGACAGGGTGTTTATGGCTACACCTTC. It yields the protein CASSSPGQGVYGYTF.

This clonotype was found many times. The chain employs TRBV6-2 or TRBV6-3 and TRBJ2-3, with D tentatively TRBD2 (5 bases). Germline V lookup: CDR1 MNHEY, CDR2 SVGEGT. This CDR3 has 14 residues. V gave up 6 bases and J gave up 4 bases, with 14 bases separating them. CDR3 nucleotide sequence: TGTGCCAGCAGAACTAGAAGGTCGGCAGATACGCAGTATTTT. Residues: CASRTRRSADTQYF.

This clonotype was seen many times. This chain joins TRBV25-1 and TRBJ1-2; 9 bases map to TRBD1. This CDR3 comprises 14 residues. Germline CDR1 and CDR2: MGHDK and SYGVNS. The V segment lost 5 bases and the J segment 8 bases; nucleotides outside the gene matches: 9. The CDR3 nucleotides are TGTGCCAGCAGTCAAAAAGACAGGGGGAGAGGCTACACCTTC. Translation gives CASSQKDRGRGYTF.

In this sample, this clonotype turned up a few times. A far larger clone is off by one base, so a read error is likely. The chain recombines TRBV6-6 with TRBJ1-6; 7 nucleotides align to TRBD1. The germline CDR1 and CDR2 sequences are MNHNY and SVGAGI (reference sequence). This CDR3 region has 14 residues. The CDR3: CASSYRQGSSPPHF. As DNA, the CDR3 is TGTGCCAGCAGTTACCGACAGGGCAGTTCACCCCCCCACTTT.

The table lists this clonotype with a few counts. The chain recombines TRBV5-1 with TRBJ2-5, with 9 bases lining up with TRBD1. V was pared by 1 base and J by 2 bases, with 9 bases of the junction left unmatched. The CDR3 length is 17 residues. CDR1 is SGHRS, CDR2 YFSETQ, per germline. The CDR3 spells CASSLRALGTGQETQYF. CDR3 nucleotide sequence: TGCGCCAGCAGCTTGAGGGCGCTCGGGACAGGGCAAGAGACCCAGTACTTC.

This chain connects TRBV10-1 to TRBJ1-1; D is ambiguous. Deletions cut 0 bases from V and 0 bases from J, with 8 bases between. Looked up from germline, CDR1 is WNHNN and CDR2 is SYGVQD (reference sequence). This CDR3 spans 15 amino acids. CDR3 DNA sequence: TGCGCCAGCAGTGAGTCGAGAGGGTTGAACACTGAAGCTTTCTTT. Protein product: CASSESRGLNTEAFF.

This clonotype was seen many times. The chain uses TRBV6-5 and TRBJ2-1; weak D call: TRBD1 (5 bases). The V and J ends lost 4 bases and 3 bases respectively, with 19 bases between them. Germline V gives CDR1 MNHEY, CDR2 SVGAGI. The CDR3 totals 17 residues. The CDR3: CASSSPGSRGNYNEQFF. The CDR3 DNA sequence: TGTGCCAGCAGTTCCCCCGGCTCAAGGGGTAACTACAATGAGCAGTTCTTC.

This clonotype was seen repeatedly, ten times or more. The chain has TRBV4-1 and TRBJ1-4; 8 bases agree with TRBD1. Germline CDR1 reads MGHRA; CDR2 reads YSYEKL. V dropped 0 bases and J dropped 4; count of bases not matched to a gene: 10. The length of the CDR3 is 18 residues. The CDR3 region has the DNA TGCGCCAGCAGCCAAGACCCGGGACAGGCCGTCTTTAATGAAAAACTGTTTTTT. Translating gives CASSQDPGQAVFNEKLFF.

This clonotype was counted ten times or more. The chain links TRBV19 to TRBJ1-4; the D gene is possibly TRBD1 (6 bases). Germline V gives CDR1 LNHDA, CDR2 SQIVND (reference sequence). Trimming left V 5 bases short and J 8 bases short, with 18 bases between. The CDR3 is 15 amino acids. CDR3 residues: CASSSWDTLLEKLFF. The CDR3 DNA sequence: TGTGCCAGTAGTTCGTGGGACACTTTGCTCGAAAAACTGTTTTTT.

This clonotype was recorded at least ten times. The V and J genes are TRBV24-1 and TRBJ2-2, with 10 nucleotides matching TRBD1. Trimming took 4 bases from V and 4 from J; bases not matched to a gene: 8. CDR3 length: 17 residues. Germline-derived CDR1 and CDR2 are KGHDR and SFDVKD. For the CDR3, the DNA is TGTGCCACCAGTGAACCTGGACAGGGGGAGGGCACCGGGGAGCTGTTTTTT. Amino acids: CATSEPGQGEGTGELFF.

This clonotype was recorded at least ten times. This chain connects TRBV18 to TRBJ2-7, with 10 bases lining up with TRBD1. Per germline, CDR1 KGHSH and CDR2 LQKENI. J was trimmed by 2 bases and V by 2 bases; bases with no gene match: 6. The CDR3 has 16 residues. CDR3 nucleotide sequence: TGTGCCAGCTCACCATCCGGGACAGGGGTTGCCTACGAGCAGTACTTC. Translated: CASSPSGTGVAYEQYF.

This clonotype was picked up many times. The CDR3 region is CASSQVRGVGGNEQYF. The CDR3 region has the DNA TGTGCCAGCAGCCAAGTCCGCGGGGTTGGGGGAAACGAGCAGTACTTC. V usage is TRBV14 and J usage is TRBJ2-7; perhaps TRBD2 as D (6 bases). Germline V gene sequence: CDR1 SGHDN, CDR2 FVKESK. The V gene lost 1 base and the J gene lost 5 bases, with 18 bases spanning the gap. CDR3 size: 16 residues.

Ten or more counts support this clonotype. This chain uses TRBV5-6 with TRBJ2-2; D not certain. Germline assignment: CDR1 SGHDT and CDR2 YYEEEE. V was cut by 3 bases and J by 7 bases, with 22 bases left in between. This CDR3 region has 17 residues. The CDR3 DNA follows: TGTGCCAGCAGCTGGGCTTCTGGAATCGACAATATCGGGGAGCTGTTTTTT. It yields the protein CASSWASGIDNIGELFF.

The chain links TRBV11-2 to TRBJ1-6, with D maybe TRBD1 (5 bases). Germline CDR1 and CDR2: SGHAT and FQNNGV. V lost 3 bases, J lost 7 bases, and 10 bases lay in between. CDR3 length: 14 amino acids. The CDR3 DNA reads TGTGCCAGCAGCTTTGGGGGATGGAATTCACCCCTCCACTTT. It yields the protein CASSFGGWNSPLHF.

In this sample, this clonotype turned up many times. This CDR3 is CASSLRGLPDTQYF. CDR3 nucleotides: TGTGCCAGCAGCTTAAGGGGCTTGCCAGATACGCAGTATTTT. The V call is TRBV7-2, the J call TRBJ2-3; D may be TRBD1 (5 bases). CDR1 is SGHTA, CDR2 FQGNSA, per germline. V was cut by 2 bases and J by 4 bases, with 10 bases left in between. This CDR3 comprises 14 residues.